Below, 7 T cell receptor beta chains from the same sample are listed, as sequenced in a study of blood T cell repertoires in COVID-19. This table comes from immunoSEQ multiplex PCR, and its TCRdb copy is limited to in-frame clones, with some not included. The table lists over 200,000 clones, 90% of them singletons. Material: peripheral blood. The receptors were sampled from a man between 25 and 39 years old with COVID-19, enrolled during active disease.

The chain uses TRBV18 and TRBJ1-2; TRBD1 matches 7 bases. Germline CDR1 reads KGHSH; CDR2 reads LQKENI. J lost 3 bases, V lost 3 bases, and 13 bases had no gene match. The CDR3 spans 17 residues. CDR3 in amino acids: CASSPTGQPPVDYGYTF. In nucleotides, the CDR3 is TGTGCCAGCTCACCTACGGGACAGCCGCCTGTAGACTATGGCTACACCTTC.

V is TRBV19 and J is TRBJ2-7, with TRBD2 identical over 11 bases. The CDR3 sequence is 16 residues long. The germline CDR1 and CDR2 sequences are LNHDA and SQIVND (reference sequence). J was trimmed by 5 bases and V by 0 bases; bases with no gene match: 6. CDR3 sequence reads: CASSIDRPGLADEQYF. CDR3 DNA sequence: TGTGCCAGTAGTATAGATCGCCCGGGACTAGCGGACGAGCAGTACTTC.

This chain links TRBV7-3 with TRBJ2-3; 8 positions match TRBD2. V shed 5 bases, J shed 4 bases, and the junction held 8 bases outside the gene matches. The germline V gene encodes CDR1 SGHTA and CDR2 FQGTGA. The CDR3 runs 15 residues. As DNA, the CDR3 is TGTGCCAGCAGCCCCGGGTTCGGGGGGGCAGATACGCAGTATTTT. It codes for CASSPGFGGADTQYF.

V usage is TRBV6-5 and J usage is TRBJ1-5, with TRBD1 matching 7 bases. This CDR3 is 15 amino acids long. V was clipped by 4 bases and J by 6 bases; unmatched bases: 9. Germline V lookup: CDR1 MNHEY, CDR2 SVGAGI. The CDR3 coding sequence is TGTGCCAGCAGTTCACCGACAGGGCGGCCTCAGCCCCAGCATTTT. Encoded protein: CASSSPTGRPQPQHF.

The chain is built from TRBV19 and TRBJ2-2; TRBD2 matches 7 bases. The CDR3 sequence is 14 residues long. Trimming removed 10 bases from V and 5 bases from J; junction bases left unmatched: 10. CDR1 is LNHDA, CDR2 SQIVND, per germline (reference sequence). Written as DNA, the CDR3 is TGTGCCACACGGCGGGAGTATAGGACCGGGGAGCTGTTTTTT. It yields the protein CATRREYRTGELFF. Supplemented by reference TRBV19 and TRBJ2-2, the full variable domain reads DGGITQSPKYLFRKEGQNVTLSCEQNLNHDAMYWYRQDPGQGLRLIYYSQIVNDFQKGDIAEGYSVSREKKESFPLTVTSAQKNPTAFYLCATRREYRTGELFFGEGSRLTVL.

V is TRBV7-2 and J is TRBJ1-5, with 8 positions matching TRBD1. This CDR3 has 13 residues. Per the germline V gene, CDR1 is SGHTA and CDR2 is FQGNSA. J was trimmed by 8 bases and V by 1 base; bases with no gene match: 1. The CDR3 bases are TGTGCCAGCAGCTTAGACAGGGGGGAGCCCCAGCATTTT. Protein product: CASSLDRGEPQHF.

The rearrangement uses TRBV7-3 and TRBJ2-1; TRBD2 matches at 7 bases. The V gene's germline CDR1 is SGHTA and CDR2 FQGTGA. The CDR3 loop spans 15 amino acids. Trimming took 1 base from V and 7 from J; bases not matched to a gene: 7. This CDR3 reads CASSLIGTSVNEQFF. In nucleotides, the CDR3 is TGTGCCAGCAGCTTAATTGGTACTAGCGTTAATGAGCAGTTCTTC.